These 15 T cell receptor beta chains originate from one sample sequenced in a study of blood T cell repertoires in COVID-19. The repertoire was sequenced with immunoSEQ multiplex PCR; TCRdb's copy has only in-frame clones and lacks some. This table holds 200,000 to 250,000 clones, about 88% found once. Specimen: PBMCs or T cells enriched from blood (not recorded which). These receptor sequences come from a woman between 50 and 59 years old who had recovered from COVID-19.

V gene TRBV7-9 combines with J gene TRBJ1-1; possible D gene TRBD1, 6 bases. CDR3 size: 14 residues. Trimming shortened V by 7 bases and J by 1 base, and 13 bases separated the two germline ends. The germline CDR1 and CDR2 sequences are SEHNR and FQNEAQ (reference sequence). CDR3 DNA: TGTGCCAGCAACCAACGGACAGAGAACACTGAAGCTTTCTTT. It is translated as CASNQRTENTEAFF. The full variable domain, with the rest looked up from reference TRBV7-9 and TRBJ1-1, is DTGVSQNPRHKITKRGQNVTFRCDPISEHNRLYWYRQTLGQGPEFLTYFQNEAQLEKSRLLSDRFSAERPKGSFSTLEIQRTEQGDSAMYLCASNQRTENTEAFFGQGTRLTVV.

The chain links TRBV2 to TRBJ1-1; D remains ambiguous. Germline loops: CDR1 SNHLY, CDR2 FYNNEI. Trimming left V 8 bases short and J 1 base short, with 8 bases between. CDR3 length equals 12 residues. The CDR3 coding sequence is TGTGCCAGCGCCCTAGAGAACACTGAAGCTTTCTTT. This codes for CASALENTEAFF.

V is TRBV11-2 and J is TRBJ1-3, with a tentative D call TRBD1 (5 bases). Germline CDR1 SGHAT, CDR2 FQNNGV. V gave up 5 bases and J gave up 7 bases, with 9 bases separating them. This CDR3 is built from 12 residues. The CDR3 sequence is CASSTPGNTIYF. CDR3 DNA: TGTGCCAGCAGCACCCCAGGGAACACCATATATTTT.

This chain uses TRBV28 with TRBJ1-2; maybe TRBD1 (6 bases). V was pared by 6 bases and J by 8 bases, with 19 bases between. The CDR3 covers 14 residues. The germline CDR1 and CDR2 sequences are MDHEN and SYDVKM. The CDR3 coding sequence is TGTGCCAGCAGAAAGGCCAGGGGATATCGGGGCTACACCTTC. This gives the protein CASRKARGYRGYTF.

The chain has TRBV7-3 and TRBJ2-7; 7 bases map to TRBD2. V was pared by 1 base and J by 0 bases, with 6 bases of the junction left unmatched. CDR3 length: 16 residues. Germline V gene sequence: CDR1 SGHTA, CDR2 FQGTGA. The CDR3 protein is CASSLNPSGYSYEQYF. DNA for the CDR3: TGTGCCAGCAGCTTAAATCCTAGCGGATACTCCTACGAGCAGTACTTC. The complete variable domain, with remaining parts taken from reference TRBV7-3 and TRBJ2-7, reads GAGVSQTPSNKVTEKGKYVELRCDPISGHTALYWYRQSLGQGPEFLIYFQGTGAADDSGLPNDRFFAVRPEGSVSTLKIQRTERGDSAVYLCASSLNPSGYSYEQYFGPGTRLTVT.

CDR3 coding DNA: TGTGCCAGTAGTATTTTCGGTAACAGGACCGGGGAGCTGTTTTTT. It translates to CASSIFGNRTGELFF. The chain is built from TRBV19 and TRBJ2-2, with D possibly matching TRBD1 (5 bases). The V and J ends lost 3 bases and 5 bases respectively, with 13 bases between them. This CDR3 has 15 residues. The germline V gene has CDR1 LNHDA and CDR2 SQIVND (reference sequence).

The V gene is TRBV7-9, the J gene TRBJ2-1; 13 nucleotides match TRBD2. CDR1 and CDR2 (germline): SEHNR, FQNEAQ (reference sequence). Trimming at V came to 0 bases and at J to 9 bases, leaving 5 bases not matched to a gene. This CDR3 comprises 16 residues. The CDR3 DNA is TGTGCCAGCAGCTTAGCACGGACTAGCGGGAGTGGTGAGCAGTTCTTC. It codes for CASSLARTSGSGEQFF.

The CDR3 here is CASSRRLPGQETQYF. The CDR3 region has the DNA TGTGCCAGCAGCCGAAGGCTTCCGGGCCAAGAGACCCAGTACTTC. The V gene is TRBV3-1 (or the pseudogene TRBV3-2), the J gene TRBJ2-5; D is uncertain. The V gene lost 4 bases and the J gene lost 1 base, with 13 bases spanning the gap. The CDR3 runs to 15 residues. Germline V gene lookup returns CDR1 LGHDT and CDR2 YNNKEL (reference sequence).

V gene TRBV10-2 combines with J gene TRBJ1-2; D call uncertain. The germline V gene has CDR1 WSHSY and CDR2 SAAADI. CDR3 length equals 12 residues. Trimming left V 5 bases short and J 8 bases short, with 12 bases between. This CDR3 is CASSTASGGYTF. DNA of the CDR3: TGCGCCAGCAGTACCGCCTCCGGGGGCTACACCTTC.

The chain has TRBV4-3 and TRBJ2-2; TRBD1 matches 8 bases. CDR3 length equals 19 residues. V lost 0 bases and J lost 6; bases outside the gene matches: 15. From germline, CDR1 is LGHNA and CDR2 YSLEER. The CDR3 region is CASSQDLWTGSKWAGELFF. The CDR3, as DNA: TGCGCCAGCAGCCAAGACCTCTGGACAGGGTCAAAGTGGGCCGGGGAGCTGTTTTTT.

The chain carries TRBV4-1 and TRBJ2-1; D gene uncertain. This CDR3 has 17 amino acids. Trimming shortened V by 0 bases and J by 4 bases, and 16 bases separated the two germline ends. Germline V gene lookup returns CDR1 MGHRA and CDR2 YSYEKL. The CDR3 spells CASSQDFRSGLYNEQFF. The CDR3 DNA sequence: TGCGCCAGCAGCCAAGATTTCCGCAGTGGCCTGTACAATGAGCAGTTCTTC.

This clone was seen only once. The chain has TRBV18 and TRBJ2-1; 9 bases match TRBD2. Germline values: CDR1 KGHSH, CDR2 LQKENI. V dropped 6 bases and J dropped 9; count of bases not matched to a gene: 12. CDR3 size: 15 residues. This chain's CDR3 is CASSPIAGEKSEQFF. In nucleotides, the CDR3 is TGTGCCAGCTCTCCGATAGCGGGAGAGAAGAGTGAGCAGTTCTTC.

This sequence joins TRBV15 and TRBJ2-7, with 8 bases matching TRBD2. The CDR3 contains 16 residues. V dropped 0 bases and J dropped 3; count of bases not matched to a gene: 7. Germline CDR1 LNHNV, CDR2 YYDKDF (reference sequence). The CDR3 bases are TGTGCCACCAGCAGAGAAAAAGCGGGAGTAGTCTACGAGCAGTACTTC. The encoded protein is CATSREKAGVVYEQYF. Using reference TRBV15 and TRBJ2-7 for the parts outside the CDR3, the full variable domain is DAMVIQNPRYQVTQFGKPVTLSCSQTLNHNVMYWYQQKSSQAPKLLFHYYDKDFNNEADTPDNFQSRRPNTSFCFLDIRSPGLGDTAMYLCATSREKAGVVYEQYFGPGTRLTVT.

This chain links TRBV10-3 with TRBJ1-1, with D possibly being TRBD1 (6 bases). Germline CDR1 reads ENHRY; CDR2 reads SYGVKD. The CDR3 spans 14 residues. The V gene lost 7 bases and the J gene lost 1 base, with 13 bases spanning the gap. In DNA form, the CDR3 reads TGTGCCATCACCCAGGGACAATCGAACACTGAAGCTTTCTTT. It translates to CAITQGQSNTEAFF.

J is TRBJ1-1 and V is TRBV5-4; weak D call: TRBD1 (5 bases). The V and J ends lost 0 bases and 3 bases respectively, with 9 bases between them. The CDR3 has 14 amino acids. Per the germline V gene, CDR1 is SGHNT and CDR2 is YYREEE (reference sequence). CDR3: CASSLAGGYTEAFF. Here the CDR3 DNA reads TGTGCCAGCAGCTTGGCCGGGGGGTACACTGAAGCTTTCTTT.